This TCR beta chain derives from a study of T cells in Graves' hyperthyroidism and ophthalmopathy. If no ophthalmopathy progression occurred within 18 months, Graves' hyperthyroidism was stable. Reasons for excluding patients were uncontrolled infection, other autoimmune disease, pregnancy or lactation. Ten or more counts support this clonotype. What was amplified from RNA transcripts were TCR beta CDR3 regions. Primed by the HTBI set, a first-round RT-PCR was run on the TCR CDR3. TCRdb processed the multiplex PCR reads anew with MiXCR; each CDR3 protein has one entry. The top ten clones hold about 15% of a sample with fewer than 600,000 distinct CDR3 sequences, about 15% of them seen once. Trimming took 2 bases from V and 0 from J; bases not matched to a gene: 2. The CDR3 spans 16 residues. CDR1 is SGHVS, CDR2 FQNEAQ, per germline.

The rearrangement links TRBV7-8 to TRBJ2-1, with 9 bases that match TRBD2. The receptor's source is a woman in her thirties or forties with Graves' hyperthyroidism. The sequencing input was blood. CDR3 sequence: CASSLHSGGSYNEQFF. The CDR3 nucleotides read TGTGCCAGCAGCTTACATAGCGGGGGCTCCTACAATGAGCAGTTCTTC.